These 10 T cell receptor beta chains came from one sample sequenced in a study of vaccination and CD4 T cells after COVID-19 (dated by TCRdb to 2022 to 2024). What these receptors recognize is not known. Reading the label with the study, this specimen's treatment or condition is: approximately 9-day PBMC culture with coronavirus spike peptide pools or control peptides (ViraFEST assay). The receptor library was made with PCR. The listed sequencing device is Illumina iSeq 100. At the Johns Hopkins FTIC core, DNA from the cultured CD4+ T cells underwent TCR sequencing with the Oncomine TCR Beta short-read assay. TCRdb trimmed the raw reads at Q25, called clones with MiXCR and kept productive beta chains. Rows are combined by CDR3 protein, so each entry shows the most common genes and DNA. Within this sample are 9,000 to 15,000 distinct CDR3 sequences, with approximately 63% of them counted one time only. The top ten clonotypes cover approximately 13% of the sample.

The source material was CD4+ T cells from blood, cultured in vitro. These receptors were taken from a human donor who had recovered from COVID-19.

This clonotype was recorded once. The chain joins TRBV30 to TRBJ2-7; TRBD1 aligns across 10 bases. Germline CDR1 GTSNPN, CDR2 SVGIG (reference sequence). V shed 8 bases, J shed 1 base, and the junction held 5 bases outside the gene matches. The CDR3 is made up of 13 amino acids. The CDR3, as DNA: TGTGCCGGGACAGGGGAAGGATCCTACGAGCAGTACTTC. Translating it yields CAGTGEGSYEQYF.

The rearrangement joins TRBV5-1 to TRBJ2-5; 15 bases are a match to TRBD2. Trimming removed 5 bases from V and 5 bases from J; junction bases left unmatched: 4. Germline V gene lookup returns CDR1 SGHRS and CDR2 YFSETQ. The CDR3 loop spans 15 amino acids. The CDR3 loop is CASSTGLAGGETQYF. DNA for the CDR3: TGCGCCAGCAGTACCGGACTAGCGGGAGGGGAGACCCAGTACTTC.

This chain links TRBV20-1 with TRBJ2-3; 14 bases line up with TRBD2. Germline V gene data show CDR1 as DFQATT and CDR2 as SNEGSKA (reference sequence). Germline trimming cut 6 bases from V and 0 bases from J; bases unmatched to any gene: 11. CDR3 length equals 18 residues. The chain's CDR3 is CSANNRLAGGASTDTQYF. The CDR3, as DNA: TGCAGTGCCAACAATAGACTAGCGGGAGGGGCTAGCACAGATACGCAGTATTTT.

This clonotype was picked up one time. CDR3 in amino acids: CASSFGRERWETQYF. The CDR3 nucleotides read TGTGCCAGCAGCTTCGGGCGGGAGAGGTGGGAGACCCAGTACTTC. This rearrangement joins TRBV5-4 to TRBJ2-5; the match to TRBD2 covers 7 bases. Germline V CDR1 and CDR2: SGHNT, YYREEE (reference sequence). This CDR3 is 15 amino acids long. Trimming took 2 bases from V and 5 from J; bases not matched to a gene: 9.

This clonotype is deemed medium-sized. For the CDR3, the DNA is TGTGCCAGTCGACCCGCCTCCAGGATCGCCCAGGGGGGCTACACCTTC. Encoded protein: CASRPASRIAQGGYTF. J is TRBJ1-2 and V is TRBV27; D may be TRBD1 (6 bases). The CDR3 runs 16 residues. V shed 9 bases and J shed 8 bases, with 28 bases lying between them. Germline loops: CDR1 MNHEY, CDR2 SMNVEV (reference sequence).

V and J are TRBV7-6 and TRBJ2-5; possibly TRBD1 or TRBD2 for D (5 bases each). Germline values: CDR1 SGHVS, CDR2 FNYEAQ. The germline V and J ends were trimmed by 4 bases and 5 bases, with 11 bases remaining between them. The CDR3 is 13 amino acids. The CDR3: CASSSSREETQYF. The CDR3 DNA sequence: TGTGCCAGCAGCTCTTCCAGGGAGGAGACCCAGTACTTC.

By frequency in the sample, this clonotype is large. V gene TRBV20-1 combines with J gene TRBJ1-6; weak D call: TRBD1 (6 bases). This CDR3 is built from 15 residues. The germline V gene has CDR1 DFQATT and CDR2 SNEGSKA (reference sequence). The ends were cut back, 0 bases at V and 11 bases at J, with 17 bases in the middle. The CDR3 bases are TGCAGTGCTAGAGATCCACAGGGCCCCTCTGCACCCCTCCACTTT. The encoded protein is CSARDPQGPSAPLHF.

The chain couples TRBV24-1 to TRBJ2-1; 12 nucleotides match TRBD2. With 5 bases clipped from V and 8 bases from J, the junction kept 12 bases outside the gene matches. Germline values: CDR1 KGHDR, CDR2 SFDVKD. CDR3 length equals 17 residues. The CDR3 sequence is CATSGFPGTSGSHEQFF. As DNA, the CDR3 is TGTGCCACCAGTGGATTTCCCGGGACTAGCGGGTCCCATGAGCAGTTCTTC.

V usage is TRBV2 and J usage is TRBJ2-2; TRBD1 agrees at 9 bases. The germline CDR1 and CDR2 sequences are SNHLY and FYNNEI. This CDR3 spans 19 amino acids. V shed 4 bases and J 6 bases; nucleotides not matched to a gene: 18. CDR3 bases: TGTGCCAGCAGTGGTCCGGGACAGGGTTTTGTTTTTGGGGCCGGGGAGCTGTTTTTT. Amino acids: CASSGPGQGFVFGAGELFF.

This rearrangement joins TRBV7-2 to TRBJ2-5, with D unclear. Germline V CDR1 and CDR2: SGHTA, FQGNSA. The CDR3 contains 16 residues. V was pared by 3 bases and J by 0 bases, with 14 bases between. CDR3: CASSFELSVDQETQYF. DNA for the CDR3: TGTGCCAGCAGCTTCGAACTATCGGTAGACCAAGAGACCCAGTACTTC.